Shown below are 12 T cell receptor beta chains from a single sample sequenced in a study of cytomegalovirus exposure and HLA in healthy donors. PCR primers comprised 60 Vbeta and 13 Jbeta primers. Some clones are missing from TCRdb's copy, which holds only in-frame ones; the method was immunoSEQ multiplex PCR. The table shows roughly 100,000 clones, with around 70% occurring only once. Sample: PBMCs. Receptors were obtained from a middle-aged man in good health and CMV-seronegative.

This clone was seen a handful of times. DNA of the CDR3: TGCGCCAGCAGCTTAGGGGTGGGGCAGGAGACCCAGTACTTC. It yields the protein CASSLGVGQETQYF. The rearrangement uses TRBV5-1 and TRBJ2-5, with TRBD1 as a possible D gene (5 bases). Germline loops: CDR1 SGHRS, CDR2 YFSETQ. The CDR3 has 14 residues. V was trimmed by 2 bases and J by 5 bases, leaving 13 bases between them.

For the CDR3, the DNA is TGTGCCAGCAGAACGGGACTAGCGGGATACGTTGGCTACGAGCAGTACTTC. It is translated as CASRTGLAGYVGYEQYF. The chain combines TRBV5-6 with TRBJ2-7; 13 bases agree with TRBD2. Trimming removed 5 bases from V and 3 bases from J; junction bases left unmatched: 11. Germline V gives CDR1 SGHDT, CDR2 YYEEEE. This CDR3 contains 17 residues. The full variable domain, its missing parts supplied by reference TRBV5-6 and TRBJ2-7, is DAGVTQSPTHLIKTRGQQVTLRCSPKSGHDTVSWYQQALGQGPQFIFQYYEEEERQRGNFPDRFSGHQFPNYSSELNVNALLLGDSALYLCASRTGLAGYVGYEQYFGPGTRLTVT.

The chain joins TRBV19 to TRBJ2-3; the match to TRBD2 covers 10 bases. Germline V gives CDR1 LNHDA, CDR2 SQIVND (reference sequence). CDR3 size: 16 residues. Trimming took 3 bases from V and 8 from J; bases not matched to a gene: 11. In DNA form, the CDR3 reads TGTGCCAGTAGTATCGGGGAAGCGGGGGGGATTGGTACGCAGTATTTT. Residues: CASSIGEAGGIGTQYF. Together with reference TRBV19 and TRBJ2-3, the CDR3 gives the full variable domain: DGGITQSPKYLFRKEGQNVTLSCEQNLNHDAMYWYRQDPGQGLRLIYYSQIVNDFQKGDIAEGYSVSREKKESFPLTVTSAQKNPTAFYLCASSIGEAGGIGTQYFGPGTRLTVL.

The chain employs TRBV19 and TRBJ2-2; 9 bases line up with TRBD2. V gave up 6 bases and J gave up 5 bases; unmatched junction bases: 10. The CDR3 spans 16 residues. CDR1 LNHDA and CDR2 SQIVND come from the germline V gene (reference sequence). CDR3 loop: CASSILSGGRTGELFF. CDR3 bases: TGTGCCAGTAGCATCCTGAGCGGGGGGCGAACCGGGGAGCTGTTTTTT.

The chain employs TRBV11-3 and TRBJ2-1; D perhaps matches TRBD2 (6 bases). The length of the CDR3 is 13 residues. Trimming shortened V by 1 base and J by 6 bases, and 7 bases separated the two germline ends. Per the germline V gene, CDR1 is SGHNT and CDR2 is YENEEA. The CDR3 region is CASSLGGANEQFF. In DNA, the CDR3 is TGTGCCAGCAGCTTAGGCGGGGCCAATGAGCAGTTCTTC.

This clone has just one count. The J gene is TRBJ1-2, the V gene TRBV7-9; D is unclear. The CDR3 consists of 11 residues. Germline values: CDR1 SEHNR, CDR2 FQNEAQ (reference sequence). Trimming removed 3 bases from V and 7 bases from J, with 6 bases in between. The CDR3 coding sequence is TGTGCCAGCAGCTTGAGTAGTGGCTACACCTTC. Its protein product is CASSLSSGYTF.

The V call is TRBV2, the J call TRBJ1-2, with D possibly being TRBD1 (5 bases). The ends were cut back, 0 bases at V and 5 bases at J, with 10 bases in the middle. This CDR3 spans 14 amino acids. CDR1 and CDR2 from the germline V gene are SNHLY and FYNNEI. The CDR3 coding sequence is TGTGCCAGCAGTGAAGCTTCAGGGTTGTATGGCTACACCTTC. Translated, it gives CASSEASGLYGYTF.

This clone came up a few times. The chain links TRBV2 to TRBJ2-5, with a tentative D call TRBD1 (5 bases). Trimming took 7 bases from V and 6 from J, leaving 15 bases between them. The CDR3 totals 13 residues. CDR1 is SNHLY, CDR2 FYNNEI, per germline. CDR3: CASNEIDSQTQYF. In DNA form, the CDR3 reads TGTGCCAGCAACGAAATAGACAGCCAGACCCAGTACTTC.

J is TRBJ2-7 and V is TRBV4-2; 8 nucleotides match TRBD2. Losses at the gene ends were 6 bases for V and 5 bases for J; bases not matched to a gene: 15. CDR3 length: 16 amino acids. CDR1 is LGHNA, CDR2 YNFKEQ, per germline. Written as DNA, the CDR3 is TGTGCCAGCAGAGCGGCGGGGGGAGCCATAGGGGACGAGCAGTACTTC. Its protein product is CASRAAGGAIGDEQYF.

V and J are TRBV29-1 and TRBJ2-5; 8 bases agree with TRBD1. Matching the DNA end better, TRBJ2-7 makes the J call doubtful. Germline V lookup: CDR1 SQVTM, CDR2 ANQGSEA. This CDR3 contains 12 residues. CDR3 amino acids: CSVEQGAYEQYF. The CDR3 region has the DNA TGCAGCGTTGAACAGGGGGCTTACGAGCAGTACTTC.

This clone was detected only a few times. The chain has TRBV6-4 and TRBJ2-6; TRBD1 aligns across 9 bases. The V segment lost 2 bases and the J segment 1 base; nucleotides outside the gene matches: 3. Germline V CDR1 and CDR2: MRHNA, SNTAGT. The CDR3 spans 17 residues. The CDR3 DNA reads TGTGCCAGCAGTGACGGGACAGGGTCTTCTGGGGCCAACGTCCTGACTTTC. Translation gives CASSDGTGSSGANVLTF.

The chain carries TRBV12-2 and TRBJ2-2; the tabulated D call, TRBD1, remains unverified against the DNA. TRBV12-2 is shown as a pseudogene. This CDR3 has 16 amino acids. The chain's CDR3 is CASRLMRPQGPGELFF. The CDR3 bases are TGTGCAAGTCGCTTAATGAGGCCGCAGGGGCCCGGGGAGCTGTTTTTT.